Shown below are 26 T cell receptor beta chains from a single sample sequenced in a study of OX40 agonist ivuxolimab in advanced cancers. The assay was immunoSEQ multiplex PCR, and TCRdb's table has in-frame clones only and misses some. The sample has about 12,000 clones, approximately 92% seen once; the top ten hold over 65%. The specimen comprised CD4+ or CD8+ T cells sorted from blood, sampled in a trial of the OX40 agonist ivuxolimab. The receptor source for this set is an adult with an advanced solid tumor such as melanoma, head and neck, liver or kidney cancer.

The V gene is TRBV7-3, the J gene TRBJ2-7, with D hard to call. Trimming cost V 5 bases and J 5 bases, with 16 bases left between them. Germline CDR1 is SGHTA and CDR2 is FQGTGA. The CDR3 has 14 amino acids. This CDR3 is CASSTHSTPHEQYF. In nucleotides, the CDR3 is TGTGCCAGCAGCACCCACAGTACCCCCCACGAGCAGTACTTC. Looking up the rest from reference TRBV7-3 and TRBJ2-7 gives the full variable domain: GAGVSQTPSNKVTEKGKYVELRCDPISGHTALYWYRQSLGQGPEFLIYFQGTGAADDSGLPNDRFFAVRPEGSVSTLKIQRTERGDSAVYLCASSTHSTPHEQYFGPGTRLTVT.

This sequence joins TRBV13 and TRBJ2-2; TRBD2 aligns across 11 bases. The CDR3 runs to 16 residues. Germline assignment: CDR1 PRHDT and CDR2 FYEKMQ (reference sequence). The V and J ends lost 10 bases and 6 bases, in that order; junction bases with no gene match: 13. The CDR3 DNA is TGTGCCACCGGCGTACTAGCGGGAGTGGGGTCCGGGGAGCTGTTTTTT. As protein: CATGVLAGVGSGELFF.

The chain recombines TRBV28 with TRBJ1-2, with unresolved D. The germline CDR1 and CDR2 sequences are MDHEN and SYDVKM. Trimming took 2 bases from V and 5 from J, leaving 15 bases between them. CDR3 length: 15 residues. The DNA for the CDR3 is TGTGCCAGCAGTTTAAATGACGGACTCGGGTATGGCTACACCTTC. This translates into CASSLNDGLGYGYTF.

CDR3 in amino acids: CASSPSSGAIYEQYF. In DNA form, the CDR3 reads TGTGCCAGCAGCCCCTCCTCCGGGGCAATCTACGAGCAGTACTTC. The chain carries TRBV9 and TRBJ2-7; D is perhaps TRBD1 or TRBD2 (5 bases each). Between the trimmed V and J ends, which lost 4 bases and 3 bases, there was a span of 17 bases. The germline V gene has CDR1 SGDLS and CDR2 YYNGEE. The CDR3 runs 15 residues.

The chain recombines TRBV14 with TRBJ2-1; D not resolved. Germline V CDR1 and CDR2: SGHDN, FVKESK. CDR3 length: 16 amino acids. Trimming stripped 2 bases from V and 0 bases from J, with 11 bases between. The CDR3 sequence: CASSQTALSSYNEQFF. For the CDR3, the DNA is TGTGCCAGCAGCCAAACGGCTCTCAGCTCCTACAATGAGCAGTTCTTC.

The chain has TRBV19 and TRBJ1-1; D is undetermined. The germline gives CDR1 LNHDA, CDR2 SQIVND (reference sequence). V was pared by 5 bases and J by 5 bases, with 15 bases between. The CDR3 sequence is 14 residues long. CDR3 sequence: CASSLETGWTEAFF. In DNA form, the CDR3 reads TGTGCCAGTAGTCTTGAAACGGGTTGGACTGAAGCTTTCTTT.

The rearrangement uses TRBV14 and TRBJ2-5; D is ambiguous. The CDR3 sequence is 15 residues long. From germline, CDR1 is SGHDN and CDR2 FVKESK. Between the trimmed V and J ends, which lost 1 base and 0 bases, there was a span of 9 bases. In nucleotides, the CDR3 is TGTGCCAGCAGCCAAGGCTTGGGAAACCAAGAGACCCAGTACTTC. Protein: CASSQGLGNQETQYF.

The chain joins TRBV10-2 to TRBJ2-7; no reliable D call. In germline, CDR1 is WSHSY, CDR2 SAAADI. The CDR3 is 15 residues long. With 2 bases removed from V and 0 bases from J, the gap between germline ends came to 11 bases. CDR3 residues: CASSEMRGSSYEQYF. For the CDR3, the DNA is TGCGCCAGCAGTGAGATGAGAGGAAGCTCCTACGAGCAGTACTTC.

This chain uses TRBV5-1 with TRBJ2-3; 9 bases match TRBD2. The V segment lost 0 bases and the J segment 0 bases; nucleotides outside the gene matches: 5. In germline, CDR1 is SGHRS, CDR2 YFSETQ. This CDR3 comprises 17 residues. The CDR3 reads CASSLEASGTSTDTQYF. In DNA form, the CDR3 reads TGCGCCAGCAGCTTGGAGGCTAGCGGGACCAGCACAGATACGCAGTATTTT.

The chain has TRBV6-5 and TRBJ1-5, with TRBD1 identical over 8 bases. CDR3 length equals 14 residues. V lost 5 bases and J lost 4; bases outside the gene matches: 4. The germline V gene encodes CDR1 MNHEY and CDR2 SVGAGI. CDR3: CASSQGAGNQPQHF. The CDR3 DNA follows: TGTGCCAGCAGTCAGGGGGCCGGTAATCAGCCCCAGCATTTT.

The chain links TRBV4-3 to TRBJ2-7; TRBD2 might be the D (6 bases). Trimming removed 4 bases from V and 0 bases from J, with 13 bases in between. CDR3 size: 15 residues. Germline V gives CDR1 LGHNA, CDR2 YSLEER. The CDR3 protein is CASSRGLASSYEQYF. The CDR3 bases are TGCGCCAGCAGCCGGGGACTCGCCAGCTCCTACGAGCAGTACTTC.

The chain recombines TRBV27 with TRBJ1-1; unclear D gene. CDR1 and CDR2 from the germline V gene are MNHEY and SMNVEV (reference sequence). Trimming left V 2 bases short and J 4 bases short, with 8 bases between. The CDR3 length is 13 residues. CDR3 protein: CASSLSRITEAFF. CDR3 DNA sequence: TGTGCCAGCAGTTTAAGTCGAATCACTGAAGCTTTCTTT.

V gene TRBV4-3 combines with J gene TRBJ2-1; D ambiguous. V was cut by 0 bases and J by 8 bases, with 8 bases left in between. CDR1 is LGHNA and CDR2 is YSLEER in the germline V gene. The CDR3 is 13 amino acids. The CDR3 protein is CASSQDLFHEQFF. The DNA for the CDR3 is TGCGCCAGCAGCCAAGACCTATTCCATGAGCAGTTCTTC.

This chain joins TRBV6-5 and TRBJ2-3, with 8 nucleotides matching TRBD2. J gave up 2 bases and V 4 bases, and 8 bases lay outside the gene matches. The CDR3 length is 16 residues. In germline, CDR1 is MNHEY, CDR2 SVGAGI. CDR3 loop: CASSLGLAGDTDTQYF. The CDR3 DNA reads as TGTGCCAGCAGTTTGGGGCTAGCGGGTGACACAGATACGCAGTATTTT.

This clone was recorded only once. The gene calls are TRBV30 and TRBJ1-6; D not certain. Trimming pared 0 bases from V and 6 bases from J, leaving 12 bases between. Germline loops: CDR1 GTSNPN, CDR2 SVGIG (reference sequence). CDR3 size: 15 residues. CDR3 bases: TGTGCCTGGAGTGTATCCAGGTTCGGTAATTCACCCCTCCACTTT. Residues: CAWSVSRFGNSPLHF.

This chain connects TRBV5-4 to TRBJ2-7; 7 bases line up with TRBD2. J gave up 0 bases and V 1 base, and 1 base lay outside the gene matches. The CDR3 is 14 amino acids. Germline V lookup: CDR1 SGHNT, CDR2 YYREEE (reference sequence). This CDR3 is CASSLSSGSYEQYF. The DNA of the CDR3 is TGTGCCAGCAGCTTGTCTAGCGGCTCCTACGAGCAGTACTTC.

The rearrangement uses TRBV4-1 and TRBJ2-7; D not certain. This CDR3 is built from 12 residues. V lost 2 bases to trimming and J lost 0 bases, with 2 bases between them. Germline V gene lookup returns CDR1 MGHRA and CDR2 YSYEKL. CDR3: CASSQSSYEQYF. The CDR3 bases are TGCGCCAGCAGCCAATCCTCCTACGAGCAGTACTTC.

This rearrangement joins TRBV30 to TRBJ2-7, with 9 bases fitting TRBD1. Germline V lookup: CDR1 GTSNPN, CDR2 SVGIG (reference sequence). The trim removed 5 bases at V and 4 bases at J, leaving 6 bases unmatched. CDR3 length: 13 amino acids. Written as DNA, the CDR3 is TGTGCCTGGGGACAGGGGAGTATGTACGAGCAGTACTTC. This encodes CAWGQGSMYEQYF.

The CDR3 coding sequence is TGCGCCAGCAGCCCACAGGGCCGAGCCTCCTACGAGCAGTACTTC. Translation gives CASSPQGRASYEQYF. This chain joins TRBV4-1 and TRBJ2-7; weak D call: TRBD1 (6 bases). Looked up from germline, CDR1 is MGHRA and CDR2 is YSYEKL. V shed 4 bases and J shed 0 bases, with 13 bases lying between them. The length of the CDR3 is 15 residues.

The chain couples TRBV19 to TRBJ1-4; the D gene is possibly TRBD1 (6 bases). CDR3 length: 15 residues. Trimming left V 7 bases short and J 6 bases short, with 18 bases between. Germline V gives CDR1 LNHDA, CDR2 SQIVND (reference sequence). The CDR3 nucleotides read TGTGCCAGTACTCCCCAAGACAGGCACTATGAAAAACTGTTTTTT. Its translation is CASTPQDRHYEKLFF.

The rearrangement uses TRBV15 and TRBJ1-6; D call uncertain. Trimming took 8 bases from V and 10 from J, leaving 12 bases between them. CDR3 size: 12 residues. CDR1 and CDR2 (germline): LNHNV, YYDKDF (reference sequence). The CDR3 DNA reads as TGTGCCACCGGACGTGAAGGATCACCCCTCCACTTT. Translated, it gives CATGREGSPLHF.

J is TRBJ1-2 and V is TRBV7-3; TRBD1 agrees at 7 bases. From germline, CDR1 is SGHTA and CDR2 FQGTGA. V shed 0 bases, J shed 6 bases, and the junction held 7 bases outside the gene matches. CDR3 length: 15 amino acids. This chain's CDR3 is CASSLTLTGSNGYTF. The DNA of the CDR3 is TGTGCCAGCAGCTTAACCCTGACAGGGTCGAATGGCTACACCTTC.

DNA for the CDR3: TGTGCCAGCAGTGGCCCCGGAAGGGACGATGAAAAACTGTTTTTT. Translating gives CASSGPGRDDEKLFF. The chain recombines TRBV2 with TRBJ1-4; a possible D gene is TRBD1 (5 bases). V was trimmed by 4 bases and J by 6 bases, leaving 15 bases between them. CDR1 and CDR2 from the germline V gene are SNHLY and FYNNEI. The CDR3 extends over 15 amino acids.

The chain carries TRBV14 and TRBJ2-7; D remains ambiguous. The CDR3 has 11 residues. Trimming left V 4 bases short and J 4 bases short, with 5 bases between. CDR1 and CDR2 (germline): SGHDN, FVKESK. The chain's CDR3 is CASSPGYEQYF. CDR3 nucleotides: TGTGCCAGCAGCCCAGGATACGAGCAGTACTTC.

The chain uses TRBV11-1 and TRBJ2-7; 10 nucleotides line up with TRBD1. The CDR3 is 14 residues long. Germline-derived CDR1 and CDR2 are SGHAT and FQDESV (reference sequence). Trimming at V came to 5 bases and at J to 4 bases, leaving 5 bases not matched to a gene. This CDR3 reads CASSDWTGGYEQYF. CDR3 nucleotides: TGTGCCAGCAGCGATTGGACAGGGGGTTACGAGCAGTACTTC.

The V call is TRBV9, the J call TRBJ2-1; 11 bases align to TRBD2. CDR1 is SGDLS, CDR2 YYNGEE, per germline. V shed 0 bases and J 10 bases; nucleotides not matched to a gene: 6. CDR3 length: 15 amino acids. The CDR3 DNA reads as TGTGCCAGCAGCGTAGAACTAGCGGGAGATTGGGAGCAGTTCTTC. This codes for CASSVELAGDWEQFF.